The text below deals with one T cell receptor beta chain. The antigen remains unidentified. V was clipped by 2 bases and J by 7 bases; unmatched bases: 5. This CDR3 comprises 14 residues. Germline values: CDR1 LNHDA, CDR2 SQIVND (reference sequence). Treatment for every participant with HIV took place in the United States. This specimen comes from a study of long-term antiretroviral therapy in people with HIV. The authors ran the immunoSEQ assay, v3.0, at survey level. Some clones are missing from TCRdb's copy, which holds only in-frame ones; the method was immunoSEQ multiplex PCR. The table has tens of thousands of clones, 85% to 95% seen once. Findings of the study overall: Relative to transplant donor controls, diversity remained lower despite increasing after ART. Narrower CDR3 length ranges marked HIV repertoires relative to controls.

The sequence was obtained from a woman between 35 and 50 years old with HIV. The chain employs TRBV19 and TRBJ1-5, with 7 bases identical to TRBD1. The sequencing here drew on unsorted PBMCs, taken 7.6 years after starting antiretroviral therapy. In DNA form, the CDR3 reads TGTGCCAGTAGTATACAAGGGGGCGGGCAGCCCCAGCATTTT. Translating gives CASSIQGGGQPQHF. The full variable domain, its missing parts supplied by reference TRBV19 and TRBJ1-5, is DGGITQSPKYLFRKEGQNVTLSCEQNLNHDAMYWYRQDPGQGLRLIYYSQIVNDFQKGDIAEGYSVSREKKESFPLTVTSAQKNPTAFYLCASSIQGGGQPQHFGDGTRLSIL.